This T cell receptor beta chain was recovered during a study of cytomegalovirus exposure and HLA in healthy donors. The repertoire was sequenced with immunoSEQ multiplex PCR; TCRdb's copy has only in-frame clones and lacks some. The top ten hold less than 2% of the sample, which has 70,000 to 85,000 clones, 85% to 95% seen once. General study findings and limits: Subsequent analysis of the approximately 110 validation repertoires found a tendency for first-cohort TCR clusters to co-occur. In vitro work confirmed that a few CMV-associated chains recognize CMV antigens.

This CDR3 is built from 14 residues. V shed 6 bases and J shed 0 bases, with 12 bases lying between them. CDR1 and CDR2 (germline): MNHNY, SVGAGI (reference sequence). As regards this clone: Antigen unknown.

The chain combines TRBV6-6 with TRBJ2-7; D is perhaps TRBD2 (5 bases). Sequencing input: PBMCs. The clonotype comes from a woman aged 18-30 years in good health and CMV-seropositive. CDR3 nucleotides: TGTGCCAGCAGCCAGGACTCTTACTCCTACGAGCAGTACTTC. This encodes CASSQDSYSYEQYF.